These T cell receptor beta chains were read from a single sample in a study of T cell responses to AZD1222 COVID-19 vaccine. TCRdb keeps only in-frame clones here, not all; method: immunoSEQ multiplex PCR. The repertoire includes 150,000 to 200,000 clones, just over 90% of them detected once, and about 1% sits in the top ten. The input for sequencing was peripheral blood, taken 28 days after the second AZD1222 dose. These receptors came from an adult who received the AZD1222 COVID-19 vaccine. CDR3s include the opening cysteine and the closing phenylalanine or tryptophan. A D gene is named only where the DNA matches it firmly. A row's size may be missing; if present it is once, few, many or a size class.

D gene,V gene,CDR3 length,clone size,J gene,CDR3 DNA,CDR3 protein
TRBD2,TRBV5-1,14,NA,TRBJ2-5,TGCGCCAGCAGCTTTAGCGGGGACCTCGGGACCCAGTACTTC,CASSFSGDLGTQYF
TRBD1,TRBV10-2,13,NA,TRBJ1-1,TGCGCCAGCAGATCCGGACAGGGTACTGAAGCTTTCTTT,CASRSGQGTEAFF
NA,TRBV3-1/TRBV3-2,15,once,TRBJ1-6,TGTGCCAGCAGCTCACGGGTACGCAGAGGGTCACCCCTCCACTTT,CASSSRVRRGSPLHF
TRBD1,TRBV5-4,17,NA,TRBJ2-3,TGTGCCAGCAGCGCCGACCGGGACAGGGGGCCCACAGATACGCAGTATTTT,CASSADRDRGPTDTQYF
TRBD1,TRBV11-3,13,NA,TRBJ1-1,TGTGCCAGCAGCTTGACAGGGGCCACTGAAGCTTTCTTT,CASSLTGATEAFF
NA,TRBV11-2,15,NA,TRBJ2-7,TGTGCCAGCAGCCCCCAGCAGGGGTCTTCCTACGAGCAGTACTTC,CASSPQQGSSYEQYF
TRBD1,TRBV19,14,NA,TRBJ1-2,TGTGCCACCACCTCCCCGGGACAGAACTATGGCTACACCTTC,CATTSPGQNYGYTF
NA,TRBV5-1,14,NA,TRBJ2-5,TGCGCCAGCAGCTTCGCGGGATCCCAAGAGACCCAGTACTTC,CASSFAGSQETQYF
NA,TRBV9,15,NA,TRBJ2-3,TGTGCCAGCAGCGACCGAGGGACTAGCACAGATACGCAGTATTTT,CASSDRGTSTDTQYF
NA,TRBV19,13,NA,TRBJ1-1,TGTGCCAGTAGTATAGATAGGGCCACTGAAGCTTTCTTT,CASSIDRATEAFF
TRBD1,TRBV11-2,15,NA,TRBJ1-2,TGTGCCAGCAGCGCTACACGGGACAGAGCAGATGGCTACACCTTC,CASSATRDRADGYTF
NA,TRBV6-5,14,NA,TRBJ1-3,TGTGCCAGCAGCAGATCAGGGAATGGAAACACCATATATTTT,CASSRSGNGNTIYF
NA,TRBV3-1/TRBV3-2,12,NA,TRBJ1-2,TGTGCCAGCAGCCAAGGGTATAGCGGCTACACCTTC,CASSQGYSGYTF
NA,TRBV5-6,16,NA,TRBJ1-1,TGTGCCAGCAGCTTGGGTCAGGGGACCATGAACACTGAAGCTTTCTTT,CASSLGQGTMNTEAFF
TRBD1,TRBV27,15,NA,TRBJ1-2,TGTGCCAGCAGTTTATCGACAGGGGTAAACTATGGCTACACCTTC,CASSLSTGVNYGYTF
TRBD1,TRBV28,16,NA,TRBJ2-7,TGTGCCAGCAGTTTGCTGGACAGGGGAAGCTCCTACGAGCAGTACTTC,CASSLLDRGSSYEQYF
TRBD1,TRBV30,16,NA,TRBJ2-2,TGTGCCTGGAACCGCCGGGACAGGGCTTTCTCCGGGGAGCTGTTTTTT,CAWNRRDRAFSGELFF
NA,TRBV7-7,13,NA,TRBJ1-1,TGTGCTAGCAGCTTCCATCAGAACACTGAAGCTTTCTTT,CASSFHQNTEAFF
NA,TRBV12-3/TRBV12-4,13,NA,TRBJ1-1,TGTGCCAGCTTACTTAGTGGGTACACTGAAGCTTTCTTT,CASLLSGYTEAFF
NA,TRBV7-2,13,NA,TRBJ1-2,TGTGCCAGCAGCTTAGGGGGCCAAGGTGGCTACACCTTC,CASSLGGQGGYTF
NA,TRBV30,18,NA,TRBJ1-5,TGTGCCTGGAGTGACCCCTACGGAACCGTATATAGCAATCAGCCCCAGCATTTT,CAWSDPYGTVYSNQPQHF
NA,TRBV4-1,15,NA,TRBJ1-5,TGCGCCAGCAGCGGGCAGGGACTAAGCAATCAGCCCCAGCATTTT,CASSGQGLSNQPQHF
NA,TRBV7-9,18,NA,TRBJ1-2,TGTGCCAGCAGCCCACCCTTCGGGGGCACCATCAGCCATGAGGGCTACACCTTC,CASSPPFGGTISHEGYTF
NA,TRBV18,13,NA,TRBJ1-2,TGTGCCAGCTCACCGGACGGCGGGGAGGGCTACACCTTC,CASSPDGGEGYTF
TRBD1,TRBV5-6,15,NA,TRBJ2-2,TGTGCCAGCAGCTTAATAGAACAGGGGCCCGGGGAGCTGTTTTTT,CASSLIEQGPGELFF
NA,TRBV10-3,14,NA,TRBJ1-3,TGTGCCATCAGTGCCCAAGTACCTGGAAACACCATATATTTT,CAISAQVPGNTIYF
NA,TRBV2,16,NA,TRBJ2-2,TGTGCCAGCAGTGACGTAACAGGGTTCTCCACCGGGGAGCTGTTTTTT,CASSDVTGFSTGELFF
NA,TRBV18,15,NA,TRBJ1-1,TGTGCCAGCTCACCCACCCCCTTCGGAGACACTGAAGCTTTCTTT,CASSPTPFGDTEAFF
NA,TRBV3-1/TRBV3-2,19,NA,TRBJ1-3,TGTGCCAGCAGCCTGAATGCGTGGGGAGCCAGGGTTGTTGGAAACACCATATATTTT,CASSLNAWGARVVGNTIYF
NA,TRBV7-6,14,NA,TRBJ1-4,TGTGCCAGCAGCTTACAGATCTTTAATGAAAAACTGTTTTTT,CASSLQIFNEKLFF
NA,TRBV5-4,13,NA,TRBJ2-3,TGTGCCAGCAGCTCAAAAGAAACAGATACGCAGTATTTT,CASSSKETDTQYF
TRBD1,TRBV2,16,NA,TRBJ2-2,TGTGCCAGCAGGGGTTTCGGGACAGATAACACCGGGGAGCTGTTTTTT,CASRGFGTDNTGELFF
NA,TRBV2,15,NA,TRBJ1-2,TGTGCCAGCAGTGAAAGAGGCAGGGGTAGCTATGGCTACACCTTC,CASSERGRGSYGYTF
NA,TRBV3-1/TRBV3-2,15,NA,TRBJ2-5,TGTGCCAGCAGCCCGAATGTGGGGGCAGGGGAGACCCAGTACTTC,CASSPNVGAGETQYF
NA,TRBV4-1,13,NA,TRBJ2-3,TGCGCCAGCAGCCAAGTTATGTCAGATACGCAGTATTTT,CASSQVMSDTQYF
TRBD1,TRBV5-4,15,NA,TRBJ1-4,TGTGCCAGCAGCGAAAACAGGGGTGGGAATGAAAAACTGTTTTTT,CASSENRGGNEKLFF
TRBD1,TRBV20-1,13,once,TRBJ2-3,TGCAGTGCGAGTCCCGGGACAGGACTAACGCAGTATTTT,CSASPGTGLTQYF
NA,TRBV7-9,15,once,TRBJ2-1,TGTGCCAGCAGCCCCCAAGGGGCGGGCCTCAATGAGCAGTTCTTC,CASSPQGAGLNEQFF
TRBD1,TRBV19,15,NA,TRBJ1-1,TGTGCCAGTACCTCCGGATTCAGGGGGAACGGTGAAGCTTTCTTT,CASTSGFRGNGEAFF
NA,TRBV30,16,NA,TRBJ1-3,TGTGCCTGGAGTGAGGGAAACAAAGTCTATGGAAACACCATATATTTT,CAWSEGNKVYGNTIYF
TRBD2,TRBV6-5,16,NA,TRBJ2-1,TGTGCCAGCAGTTACCCGGGACTAGCGGGGGAAAGTGAGCAGTTCTTC,CASSYPGLAGESEQFF
NA,TRBV5-6,13,NA,TRBJ1-2,TGTGCCAGCAGCTTGGCTGGCTCGGGAGGCTACACCTTC,CASSLAGSGGYTF
NA,TRBV21-1,10,NA,TRBJ2-7,TGTGCCAGCAAAGACCCCGAGCAGTACTTC,CASKDPEQYF
NA,TRBV5-1,15,NA,TRBJ1-1,TGCGCCAGCAGCCGGGACGTGGGGGGCGGTACTGAAGCTTTCTTT,CASSRDVGGGTEAFF
NA,TRBV20-1,11,NA,TRBJ2-7,TGCAGTGCTTCCACAGGTAACGAGCAGTACTTC,CSASTGNEQYF
NA,TRBV5-1,16,NA,TRBJ1-5,TGCGCCAGCAGCTTGTGGGGGGGTGAGAGCAATCAGCCCCAGCATTTT,CASSLWGGESNQPQHF
NA,TRBV29-1,12,NA,TRBJ1-2,TGCAGCGTTGAGGCAGGGCTCTATGGCTACACCTTC,CSVEAGLYGYTF
TRBD2,TRBV5-1,17,once,TRBJ2-5,TGCGCCAGCAGCCCGGGACTAGCGGCCCCCCGCGTGGAGACCCAGTACTTC,CASSPGLAAPRVETQYF
NA,TRBV4-2,13,once,TRBJ1-2,TGTGCCAGCAGCGGCTTATCCAGATATGGCTACACCTTC,CASSGLSRYGYTF
NA,TRBV4-2,14,NA,TRBJ1-1,TGTGCCAGCAGCCAAGGGGACGAGGACACTGAAGCTTTCTTT,CASSQGDEDTEAFF
NA,TRBV28,15,NA,TRBJ1-6,TGTGCCAGCAGTGGTGGGGGATCCTATAATTCACCCCTCCACTTT,CASSGGGSYNSPLHF
TRBD1,TRBV6-1,16,NA,TRBJ2-5,TGTGCCAGCAGTGACGTGACAGGGGTCCCCCCTAGGGCCCAGTACTTC,CASSDVTGVPPRAQYF
TRBD1,TRBV27,15,NA,TRBJ2-5,TGTGCCAGCAGCCTTCTCGGGACAGCAAGAGAGACCCAGTACTTC,CASSLLGTARETQYF
NA,TRBV20-1,17,NA,TRBJ1-6,TGCAGTGCTAGTAGGGGCAGGGAGAGCTCCTATAATTCACCCCTCCACTTT,CSASRGRESSYNSPLHF
TRBD1,TRBV12-5,15,NA,TRBJ1-4,TGTGCTAGTGGTTGGTACTTGGACAGGGAGGGAAAACTGTTTTTT,CASGWYLDREGKLFF